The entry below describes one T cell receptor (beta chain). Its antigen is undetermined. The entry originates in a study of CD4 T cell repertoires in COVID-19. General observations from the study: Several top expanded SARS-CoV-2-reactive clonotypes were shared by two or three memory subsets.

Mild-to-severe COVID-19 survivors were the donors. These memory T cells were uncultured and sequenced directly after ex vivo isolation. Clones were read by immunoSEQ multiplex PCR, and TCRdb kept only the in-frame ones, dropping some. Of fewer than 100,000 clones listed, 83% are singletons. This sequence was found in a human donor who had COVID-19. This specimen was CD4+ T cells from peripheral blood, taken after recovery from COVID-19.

CDR3 residues: CASSEGSGYYGYTF. CDR3 DNA sequence: TGTGCCAGCAGTGAAGGGTCGGGGTACTATGGCTACACCTTC. The chain uses TRBV6-1 and TRBJ1-2; the D is unclear. The CDR3 spans 14 residues. V lost 1 base, J lost 3 bases, and 9 bases lay in between. CDR1 is MNHNS, CDR2 SASEGT, per germline.